This is a list of T cell receptor beta chains from one sample in a study of T cell responses to AZD1222 COVID-19 vaccine. Measured with immunoSEQ multiplex PCR; TCRdb has only the in-frame clones, and not every one. The repertoire holds 65,000 to 80,000 clones, with more than 90% as singletons. The specimen was peripheral blood, collected on day 0 of AZD1222 vaccination. These receptors were taken from an adult in good health. Each CDR3 is given with its conserved first and last residue.

>13|TRBV11-3
CASSFDNHNEQFF
>14|TRBV28
CASSPGGGDYGYTF
>16|TRBV11-3
CASSYGTSGGNNEQFF
>16|TRBV2
CASRTRTSGNTDTQYF
>13|TRBV12-3/TRBV12-4
CASRPGQGPVYTF
>16|TRBV3-1/TRBV3-2
CASSQEAYPSGNTIYF
>17|TRBV9
CASSGRGGDPNTGELFF
>16|TRBV4-1
CASSHHQVSKGDEQFF
>13|TRBV7-8
CASSLVSRSEAFF
>13|TRBV3-1/TRBV3-2
CASTLGGNYGYTF
>16|TRBV15
CATSRDGLAKTDTQYF
>14|TRBV6-5
CASSYRVRNTEAFF
>14|TRBV29-1
CSVIERGPEEGQYF
>15|TRBV18
CASSPSAATNEKLFF
>15|TRBV7-9
CASSLGARDNQPQHF
>13|TRBV2
CASRDREGQPQHF
>12|TRBV30
CAWADRSYGYTF
>16|TRBV5-4
CASSLPRQGTNSPLHF
>13|TRBV27
CASSLRGNYGYTF
>16|TRBV9
CASSVRGFGPEDEQFF
>16|TRBV2
CASRAAGVAGANVLTF
>11|TRBV30
CAWRGNTEAFF
>12|TRBV7-2
CASDRADYGYTF
>16|TRBV6-2/TRBV6-3
CASSGGTGLRRETQYF
>16|TRBV15
CATSRAGDGGAGGYTF
>15|TRBV29-1
CSVEDGRHGQGGYTF
>13|TRBV24-1
CATSDFSWVEQFF
>16|TRBV7-9
CASSLRADYSYNEQFF
>14|TRBV10-3
CAISESQGNTEAFF
>15|TRBV21-1
CASSKELDFTDTQYF
>18|TRBV5-1
CASSRMGQGIATNEKLFF
>15|TRBV27
CASSFGTNSYNEQFF
>17|TRBV27
CASSPTRFDTNNSPLHF
>15|TRBV7-8
CASSLRGQLDTEAFF
>10|TRBV7-9
CASSFYGYTF
>15|TRBV2
CASSEDEVSYNEQFF
>12|TRBV28
CAIRIGDVGYTF
>14|TRBV3-1/TRBV3-2
CASSLRDRYTEAFF
>16|TRBV18
CASSLYGQGNLHEQYF
>15|TRBV7-8
CASSFTTGGKDGYTF
>15|TRBV5-1
CASSPDRSSYYGYTF